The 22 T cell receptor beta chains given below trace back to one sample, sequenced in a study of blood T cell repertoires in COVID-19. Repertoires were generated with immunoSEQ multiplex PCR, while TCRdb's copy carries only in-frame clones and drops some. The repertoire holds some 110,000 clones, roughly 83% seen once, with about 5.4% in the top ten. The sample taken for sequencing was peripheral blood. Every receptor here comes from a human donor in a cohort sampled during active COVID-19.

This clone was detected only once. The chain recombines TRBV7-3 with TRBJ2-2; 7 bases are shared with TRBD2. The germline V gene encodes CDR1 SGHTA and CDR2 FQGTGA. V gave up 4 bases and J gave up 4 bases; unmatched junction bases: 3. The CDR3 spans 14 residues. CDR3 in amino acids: CASSSSSGTGELFF. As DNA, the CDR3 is TGTGCCAGCAGCTCGTCTAGCGGCACCGGGGAGCTGTTTTTT.

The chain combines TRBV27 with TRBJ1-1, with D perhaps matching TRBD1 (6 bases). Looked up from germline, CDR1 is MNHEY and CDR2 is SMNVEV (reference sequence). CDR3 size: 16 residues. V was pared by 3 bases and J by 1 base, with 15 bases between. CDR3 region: CASSFETGTGNTEAFF. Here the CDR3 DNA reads TGTGCCAGCAGTTTTGAAACAGGGACCGGGAACACTGAAGCTTTCTTT.

The CDR3 loop reads CASSRRGQAENYGYTF. The CDR3 DNA sequence: TGCGCCAGCAGCCGACGGGGACAGGCTGAGAACTATGGCTACACCTTC. The chain has TRBV5-1 and TRBJ1-2, with TRBD1 matching 8 bases. The CDR3 extends over 16 amino acids. V lost 4 bases, J lost 2 bases, and 10 bases stayed unmatched. The germline CDR1 and CDR2 sequences are SGHRS and YFSETQ.

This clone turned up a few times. CDR3 region: CASSLYPGTGPHF. The CDR3 DNA follows: TGTGCCAGCAGCTTGTACCCTGGGACAGGGCCCCACTTT. The rearrangement uses TRBV7-3 and TRBJ1-6; TRBD1 agrees at 9 bases. The ends lost 3 bases at V and 18 bases at J; junction bases unmatched: 9. The CDR3 sequence is 13 residues long. Germline-derived CDR1 and CDR2 are SGHTA and FQGTGA.

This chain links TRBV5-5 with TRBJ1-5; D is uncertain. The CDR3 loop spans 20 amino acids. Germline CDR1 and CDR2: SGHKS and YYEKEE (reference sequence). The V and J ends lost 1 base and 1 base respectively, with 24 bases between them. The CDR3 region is CASSLKRVLLFVRSNQPQHF. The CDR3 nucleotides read TGTGCCAGCAGCTTGAAGCGGGTGTTATTATTCGTACGAAGCAATCAGCCCCAGCATTTT. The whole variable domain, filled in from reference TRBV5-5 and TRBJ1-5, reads DAGVTQSPTHLIKTRGQQVTLRCSPISGHKSVSWYQQVLGQGPQFIFQYYEKEERGRGNFPDRFSARQFPNYSSELNVNALLLGDSALYLCASSLKRVLLFVRSNQPQHFGDGTRLSIL.

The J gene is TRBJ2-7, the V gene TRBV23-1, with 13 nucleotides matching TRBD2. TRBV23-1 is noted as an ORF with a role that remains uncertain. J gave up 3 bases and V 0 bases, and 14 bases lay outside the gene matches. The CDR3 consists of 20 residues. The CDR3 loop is CASSQSGLPGLAGVGYEQYF. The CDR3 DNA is TGCGCCAGCAGTCAATCTGGATTGCCAGGACTAGCGGGAGTAGGCTACGAGCAGTACTTC.

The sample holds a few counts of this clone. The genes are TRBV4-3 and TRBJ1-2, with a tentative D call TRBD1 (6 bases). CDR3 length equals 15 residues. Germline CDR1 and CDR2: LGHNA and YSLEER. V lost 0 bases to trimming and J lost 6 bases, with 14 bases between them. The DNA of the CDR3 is TGCGCCAGCAGCCAAGATCAGGGGCTTAAGGATGGCTACACCTTC. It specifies CASSQDQGLKDGYTF.

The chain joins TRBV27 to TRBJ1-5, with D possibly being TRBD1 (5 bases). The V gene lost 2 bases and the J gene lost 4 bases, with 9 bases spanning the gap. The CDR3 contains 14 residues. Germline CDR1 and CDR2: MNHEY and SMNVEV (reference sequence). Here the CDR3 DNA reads TGTGCCAGCAGTTTACGCGACAGAAATCAGCCCCAGCATTTT. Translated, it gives CASSLRDRNQPQHF.

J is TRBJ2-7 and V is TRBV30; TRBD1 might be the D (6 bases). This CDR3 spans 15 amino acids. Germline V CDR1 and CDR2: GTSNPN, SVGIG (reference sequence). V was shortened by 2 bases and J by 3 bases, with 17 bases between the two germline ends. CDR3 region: CAWSRGTMVDYEQYF. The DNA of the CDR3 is TGTGCCTGGAGTAGGGGGACAATGGTGGACTACGAGCAGTACTTC.

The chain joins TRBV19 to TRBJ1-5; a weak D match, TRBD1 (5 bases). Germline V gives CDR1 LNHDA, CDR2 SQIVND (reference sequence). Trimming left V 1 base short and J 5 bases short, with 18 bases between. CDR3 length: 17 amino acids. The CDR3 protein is CASSIGGDSPPYQPQHF. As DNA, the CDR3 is TGTGCCAGTAGTATAGGGGGGGACTCCCCCCCTTATCAGCCCCAGCATTTT.

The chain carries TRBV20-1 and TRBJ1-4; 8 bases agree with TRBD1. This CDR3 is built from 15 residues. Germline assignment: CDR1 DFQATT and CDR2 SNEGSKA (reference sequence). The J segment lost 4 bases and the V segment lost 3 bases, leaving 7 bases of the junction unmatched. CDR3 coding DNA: TGCAGTGCTAGTGGGGGCAGGGGGCGTAATGAAAAACTGTTTTTT. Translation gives CSASGGRGRNEKLFF.

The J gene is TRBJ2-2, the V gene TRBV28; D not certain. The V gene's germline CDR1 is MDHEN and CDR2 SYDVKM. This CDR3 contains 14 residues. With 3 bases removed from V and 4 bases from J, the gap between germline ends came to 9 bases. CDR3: CASSLSIPTGELFF. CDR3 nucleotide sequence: TGTGCCAGCAGTTTGTCTATTCCCACCGGGGAGCTGTTTTTT.

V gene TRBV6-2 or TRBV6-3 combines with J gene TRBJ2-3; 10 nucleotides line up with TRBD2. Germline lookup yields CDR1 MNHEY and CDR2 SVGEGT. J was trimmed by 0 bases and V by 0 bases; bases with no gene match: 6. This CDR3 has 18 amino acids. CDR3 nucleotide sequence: TGTGCCAGCAGTTACTCGACTAGCGGGTCAAGAAGCACAGATACGCAGTATTTT. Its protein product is CASSYSTSGSRSTDTQYF.

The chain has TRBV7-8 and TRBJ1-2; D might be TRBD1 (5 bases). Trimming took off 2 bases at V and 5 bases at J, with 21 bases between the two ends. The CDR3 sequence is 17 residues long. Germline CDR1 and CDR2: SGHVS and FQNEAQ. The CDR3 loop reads CASSLFTPGVPSYGYTF. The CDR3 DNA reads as TGTGCCAGCAGCTTATTTACTCCGGGGGTCCCTAGTTATGGCTACACCTTC. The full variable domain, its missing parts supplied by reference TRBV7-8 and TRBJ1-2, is GAGVSQSPRYKVAKRGQDVALRCDPISGHVSLFWYQQALGQGPEFLTYFQNEAQLDKSGLPSDRFFAERPEGSVSTLKIQRTQQEDSAVYLCASSLFTPGVPSYGYTFGSGTRLTVV.

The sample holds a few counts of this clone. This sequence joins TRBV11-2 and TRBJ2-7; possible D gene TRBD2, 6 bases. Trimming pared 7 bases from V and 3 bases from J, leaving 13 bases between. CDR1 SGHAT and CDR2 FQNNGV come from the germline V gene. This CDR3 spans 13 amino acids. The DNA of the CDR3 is TGTGCCAGCACGCGGGGTGACAACTACGAGCAGTACTTC. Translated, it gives CASTRGDNYEQYF.

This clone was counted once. CDR3 DNA: TGTGCCAGCGCCCCCCACTCGGGGGGAAACACCGGGGAGCTGTTTTTT. Translating it yields CASAPHSGGNTGELFF. The chain employs TRBV7-2 and TRBJ2-2; 7 nucleotides align to TRBD2. This CDR3 has 16 residues. The junction had 11 bases not matched to a gene; V was cut back by 8 bases and J by 2 bases. Germline V lookup: CDR1 SGHTA, CDR2 FQGNSA.

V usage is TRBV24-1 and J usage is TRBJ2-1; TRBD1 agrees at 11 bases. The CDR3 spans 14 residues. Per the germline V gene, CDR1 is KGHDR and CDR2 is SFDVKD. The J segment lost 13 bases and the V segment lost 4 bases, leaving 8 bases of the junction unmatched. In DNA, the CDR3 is TGTGCCACCAGTGACCCCGGGACAGGGGGAACCCAGTTCTTC. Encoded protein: CATSDPGTGGTQFF.

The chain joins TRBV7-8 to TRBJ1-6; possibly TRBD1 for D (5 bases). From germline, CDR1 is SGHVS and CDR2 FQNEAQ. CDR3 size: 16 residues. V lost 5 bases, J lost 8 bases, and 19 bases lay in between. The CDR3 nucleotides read TGTGCCAGCAGCCACTCCCTGACAGAGGTGTATTCACCCCTCCACTTT. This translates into CASSHSLTEVYSPLHF.

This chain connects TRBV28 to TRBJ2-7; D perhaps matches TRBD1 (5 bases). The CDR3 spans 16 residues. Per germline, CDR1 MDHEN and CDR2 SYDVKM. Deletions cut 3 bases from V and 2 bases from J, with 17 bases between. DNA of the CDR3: TGTGCCAGCAGTTTTGGCATGGCCAGGGCAGCCTACGAGCAGTACTTC. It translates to CASSFGMARAAYEQYF.

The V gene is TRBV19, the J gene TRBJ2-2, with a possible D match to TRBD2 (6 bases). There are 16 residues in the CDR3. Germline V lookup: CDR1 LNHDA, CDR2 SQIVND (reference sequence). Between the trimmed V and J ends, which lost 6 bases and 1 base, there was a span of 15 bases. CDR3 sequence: CASSPEEAGNTGELFF. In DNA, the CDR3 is TGTGCCAGTAGCCCCGAAGAAGCGGGGAACACCGGGGAGCTGTTTTTT.

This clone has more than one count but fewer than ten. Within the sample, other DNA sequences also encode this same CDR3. DNA for the CDR3: TGTGCCAGCAGCTTCGGAGGGCGAGGCGAGACCCAGTACTTC. As protein: CASSFGGRGETQYF. The V and J genes are TRBV7-3 and TRBJ2-5; D perhaps matches TRBD2 (6 bases). The ends were cut back, 3 bases at V and 5 bases at J, with 13 bases in the middle. Germline assignment: CDR1 SGHTA and CDR2 FQGTGA. The length of the CDR3 is 14 residues.

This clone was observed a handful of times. CDR3 DNA sequence: TGTGCCAGCAAACAGGAGAATAGCAATCAGCCCCAGCATTTT. It is translated as CASKQENSNQPQHF. The chain joins TRBV6-6 to TRBJ1-5, with D possibly matching TRBD1 (5 bases). Trimming left V 7 bases short and J 0 bases short, with 10 bases between. The CDR3 spans 14 residues. The germline V gene encodes CDR1 MNHNY and CDR2 SVGAGI (reference sequence).